Following are 16 T cell receptor beta chains from one sample sequenced in a study of OX40 agonist ivuxolimab in advanced cancers. Clones were read by immunoSEQ multiplex PCR, and TCRdb kept only the in-frame ones, dropping some. The data show tens of thousands of clones, with 85% seen just once and 0.83% held by the top ten. This specimen was CD4+ or CD8+ T cells sorted from blood, taken in a trial of the OX40 agonist ivuxolimab. Receptor source: an adult with an advanced solid tumor such as melanoma, head and neck, liver or kidney cancer.

J is TRBJ1-1 and V is TRBV19; a possible D gene is TRBD1 (5 bases). This CDR3 comprises 13 residues. The V end lost 6 bases, the J end lost 1 base, and 9 bases lay between the germline ends. Germline V gene sequence: CDR1 LNHDA, CDR2 SQIVND (reference sequence). For the CDR3, the DNA is TGTGCCAGTAGACTTGACAGGAACACTGAAGCTTTCTTT. Encoded protein: CASRLDRNTEAFF.

The sample holds one count of this clone. The rearrangement joins TRBV7-6 to TRBJ2-2; 10 positions match TRBD2. V shed 2 bases and J 1 base; nucleotides not matched to a gene: 1. CDR3 size: 16 residues. Germline CDR1 reads SGHVS; CDR2 reads FNYEAQ. This CDR3 is CASSLRLAGNTGELFF. The CDR3 bases are TGTGCCAGCAGCTTAAGACTAGCGGGGAACACCGGGGAGCTGTTTTTT.

The rearrangement links TRBV2 to TRBJ2-2; D is possibly TRBD2 (7 bases). V was cut by 0 bases and J by 4 bases, with 18 bases left in between. The germline V gene encodes CDR1 SNHLY and CDR2 FYNNEI. CDR3 size: 18 residues. Written as DNA, the CDR3 is TGTGCCAGCAGTGAAGCTGGAGGGGGAGGACTAGGCACCGGGGAGCTGTTTTTT. It encodes CASSEAGGGGLGTGELFF.

This chain links TRBV6-1 with TRBJ1-2; D remains ambiguous. V lost 0 bases and J lost 8, with 19 bases in between. The germline V gene has CDR1 MNHNS and CDR2 SASEGT. The CDR3 covers 16 residues. This CDR3 is CASSEASQTPLGGYTF. In DNA, the CDR3 is TGTGCCAGCAGTGAAGCGTCACAGACCCCATTGGGAGGCTACACCTTC.

The chain uses TRBV5-1 and TRBJ2-2, with D perhaps TRBD1 or TRBD2 (5 bases each). Germline assignment: CDR1 SGHRS and CDR2 YFSETQ. The V end was cut by 3 bases, the J end by 3 bases, with 15 bases between. The CDR3 is 16 residues long. This chain's CDR3 is CASSYLAGSHTGELFF. CDR3 in DNA: TGCGCCAGCAGCTACCTCGCAGGGAGCCACACCGGGGAGCTGTTTTTT.

The chain uses TRBV11-2 and TRBJ1-1; maybe TRBD1 (5 bases). Germline CDR1 and CDR2: SGHAT and FQNNGV. The CDR3 sequence is 12 residues long. The V gene lost 2 bases and the J gene lost 9 bases, with 10 bases spanning the gap. CDR3 sequence reads: CASSLNDRKAFF. In DNA form, the CDR3 reads TGTGCCAGCAGCTTAAACGACAGAAAAGCTTTCTTT.

The J gene is TRBJ1-1, the V gene TRBV5-5; TRBD1 aligns across 7 bases. The CDR3 consists of 15 residues. Germline CDR1 reads SGHKS; CDR2 reads YYEKEE (reference sequence). Unmatched junction bases numbered 9, after V lost 4 bases and J lost 3 bases. CDR3: CASSHPGQADTEAFF. The CDR3 DNA follows: TGTGCCAGCAGCCATCCAGGACAGGCCGACACTGAAGCTTTCTTT.

CDR3 sequence (DNA): TGTGCCAGCAGTTTTACCCGACGGTTGAACACTGAAGCTTTCTTT. As protein: CASSFTRRLNTEAFF. V usage is TRBV28 and J usage is TRBJ1-1; D is unclear. The V gene's germline CDR1 is MDHEN and CDR2 SYDVKM. CDR3 length: 15 amino acids. Deletions cut 3 bases from V and 0 bases from J, with 11 bases between. The full variable domain, completed using reference TRBV28 and TRBJ1-1, is DVKVTQSSRYLVKRTGEKVFLECVQDMDHENMFWYRQDPGLGLRLIYFSYDVKMKEKGDIPEGYSVSREKKERFSLILESASTNQTSMYLCASSFTRRLNTEAFFGQGTRLTVV.

J is TRBJ2-1 and V is TRBV30, with 11 bases identical to TRBD2. CDR3 length equals 15 residues. CDR1 is GTSNPN and CDR2 is SVGIG in the germline V gene (reference sequence). V trimming: 3 bases; J trimming: 4 bases; junction bases outside the gene matches: 5. In DNA, the CDR3 is TGTGCCTGGAGGCTCACTAGCGGGAGTTACAATGAGCAGTTCTTC. This sequence encodes CAWRLTSGSYNEQFF.

The chain recombines TRBV28 with TRBJ1-2; possibly TRBD1 for D (6 bases). The germline gives CDR1 MDHEN, CDR2 SYDVKM. V gave up 8 bases and J gave up 0 bases, with 19 bases separating them. The CDR3 is 16 residues long. This CDR3 reads CASAPGLGASNYGYTF. The CDR3 DNA is TGTGCCAGCGCCCCCGGGTTGGGGGCGTCTAACTATGGCTACACCTTC.

The chain has TRBV7-2 and TRBJ1-6; 9 bases align to TRBD1. Germline-derived CDR1 and CDR2 are SGHTA and FQGNSA. The trim removed 3 bases at V and 9 bases at J, leaving 6 bases unmatched. The CDR3 is 15 amino acids. The CDR3 is CASSFRQGVSSPLHF. The CDR3 DNA follows: TGTGCCAGCAGCTTTCGACAGGGGGTTAGTTCACCCCTCCACTTT.

This rearrangement joins TRBV28 to TRBJ2-6; TRBD1 matches 8 bases. The ends lost 1 base at V and 6 bases at J; junction bases unmatched: 5. CDR1 and CDR2 from the germline V gene are MDHEN and SYDVKM. CDR3 length: 16 amino acids. The CDR3 region is CASSLFPDREANVLTF. The CDR3 DNA reads as TGTGCCAGCAGTTTATTCCCGGACAGGGAGGCCAACGTCCTGACTTTC.

This sequence joins TRBV19 and TRBJ2-5; 10 nucleotides match TRBD1. The CDR3 sequence is 16 residues long. Germline CDR1 and CDR2: LNHDA and SQIVND (reference sequence). Trimming at V came to 5 bases and at J to 2 bases, leaving 8 bases not matched to a gene. CDR3 amino acids: CASSVRTGGHQETQYF. CDR3 nucleotide sequence: TGTGCCAGTAGTGTAAGGACAGGGGGGCATCAAGAGACCCAGTACTTC.

This chain links TRBV7-8 with TRBJ2-3, with TRBD1 identical over 7 bases. Germline lookup yields CDR1 SGHVS and CDR2 FQNEAQ. The CDR3 spans 14 residues. V trimming: 7 bases; J trimming: 4 bases; junction bases outside the gene matches: 8. Here the CDR3 DNA reads TGTGCCAGCAAAGCAGGGGGTGAATCAGATACGCAGTATTTT. Encoded protein: CASKAGGESDTQYF.

In this sample, this clone turned up a few times. The rearrangement links TRBV5-1 to TRBJ2-7, with D unclear. Trimming left V 0 bases short and J 3 bases short, with 13 bases between. The CDR3 has 15 residues. Germline V CDR1 and CDR2: SGHRS, YFSETQ. For the CDR3, the DNA is TGCGCCAGCAGCTTGGAAGGTGGTACTCTCTACGAGCAGTACTTC. It specifies CASSLEGGTLYEQYF.

The chain recombines TRBV5-1 with TRBJ1-2; D is uncertain. The CDR3 has 14 residues. V shed 0 bases and J shed 2 bases, with 8 bases lying between them. Germline lookup yields CDR1 SGHRS and CDR2 YFSETQ. CDR3 nucleotides: TGCGCCAGCAGCTTGGAGCCATTCAACTATGGCTACACCTTC. This codes for CASSLEPFNYGYTF. The full variable domain, with the rest looked up from reference TRBV5-1 and TRBJ1-2, is KAGVTQTPRYLIKTRGQQVTLSCSPISGHRSVSWYQQTPGQGLQFLFEYFSETQRNKGNFPGRFSGRQFSNSRSEMNVSTLELGDSALYLCASSLEPFNYGYTFGSGTRLTVV.